The 9 T cell receptor beta chains in this list originate from one sample, sequenced in a study of blood T cells in healthy people across ages. The use of a sample-barcoded 5' primer and a J-beta primer mix characterized a second PCR of 7 to 11 cycles. MiXCR was run by TCRdb on the 5' RACE reads, yielding one entry per CDR3 protein. This table holds approximately 2,000,000 distinct CDR3 sequences, about 39% found once. The material sequenced was blood. The receptors here all came from a human donor in good health.

This clonotype was counted between two and nine times. The gene calls are TRBV5-1 and TRBJ2-3, with 8 bases identical to TRBD2. CDR3 length: 15 residues. The trim removed 5 bases at V and 5 bases at J, leaving 10 bases unmatched. Per germline, CDR1 SGHRS and CDR2 YFSETQ. Written as DNA, the CDR3 is TGCGCCAGCAGTGTTTCGTTAGCGGGGATAGATACGCAGTATTTT. Amino acid sequence: CASSVSLAGIDTQYF.

Only a few counts were recorded for this clonotype. J is TRBJ2-4 and V is TRBV7-2, with D hard to call. The end of the DNA aligns better with TRBJ2-7, so the J call may be wrong. This CDR3 comprises 11 residues. CDR1 SGHTA and CDR2 FQGNSA come from the germline V gene. The CDR3 sequence: CTSSFYREQYF. The CDR3 nucleotides are TGTACCAGCAGCTTCTACCGCGAGCAGTACTTC.

This clonotype was detected a few times. This chain joins TRBV2 and TRBJ1-1, with TRBD1 as a possible D gene (6 bases). CDR3 length: 15 residues. Trimming removed 2 bases from V and 2 bases from J, with 12 bases in between. Germline values: CDR1 SNHLY, CDR2 FYNNEI. In nucleotides, the CDR3 is TGTGCCAGCAGTGAACTAATGACAGGAAACACTGAAGCTTTCTTT. Protein product: CASSELMTGNTEAFF.

J is TRBJ2-1 and V is TRBV18; possible D gene TRBD1, 6 bases. The end of the DNA fits TRBJ2-7 better, so the J call may be wrong. CDR1 and CDR2 from the germline V gene are KGHSH and LQKENI. This CDR3 region has 14 residues. The CDR3 protein is CASSPMTGYNEQYF. The CDR3 nucleotides are TGTGCCAGCTCACCAATGACAGGTTACAATGAGCAGTACTTC.

J is TRBJ2-5 and V is TRBV5-6, with 8 positions matching TRBD1. The CDR3 has 14 amino acids. J gave up 11 bases and V 2 bases, and 11 bases lay outside the gene matches. CDR1 SGHDT and CDR2 YYEEEE come from the germline V gene. The CDR3: CASSFGTGIGEQYF. In DNA, the CDR3 is TGTGCCAGCAGCTTCGGGACAGGAATAGGAGAGCAGTACTTC.

The DNA for the CDR3 is TGTGCCAGCAGCCCCAGGGGGGTTAATGAGCAGTTCTTC. It encodes CASSPRGVNEQFF. V gene TRBV6-1 combines with J gene TRBJ2-1, with D possibly matching TRBD1 (7 bases). Germline V lookup: CDR1 MNHNS, CDR2 SASEGT. V lost 6 bases to trimming and J lost 7 bases, with 13 bases between them. The CDR3 is 13 amino acids.

This clonotype was counted only a few times. This chain joins TRBV4-3 and TRBJ2-1, with 7 bases matching TRBD1. V trimming: 4 bases; J trimming: 7 bases; junction bases outside the gene matches: 10. Germline CDR1 is LGHNA and CDR2 is YSLEER. The CDR3 spans 15 residues. The CDR3 is CASSPTGLGMNEQFF. CDR3 in DNA: TGCGCCAGCAGCCCGACAGGGTTAGGAATGAATGAGCAGTTCTTC.

This sequence joins TRBV7-3 and TRBJ1-5, with D possibly matching TRBD1 (6 bases). Trimming cost V 0 bases and J 0 bases, with 21 bases left between them. This CDR3 region has 20 residues. Germline V gene data show CDR1 as SGHTA and CDR2 as FQGTGA. The CDR3, as DNA: TGTGCCAGCAGCTTAACGCCGTCAGGGGAAAGAAGATATAGCAATCAGCCCCAGCATTTT. It specifies CASSLTPSGERRYSNQPQHF.

The rearrangement uses TRBV6-6 and TRBJ2-5; the D call may be TRBD1 or TRBD2 (7 bases each). The germline V and J ends were trimmed by 8 bases and 4 bases, with 23 bases remaining between them. Germline V gives CDR1 MNHNY, CDR2 SVGAGI (reference sequence). CDR3 size: 16 residues. CDR3 sequence (DNA): TGTGCCAGCGCTCCCTCCAGGGGGAGGGGGGGAGAGACCCAGTACTTC. It translates to CASAPSRGRGGETQYF.